The entry that follows covers one T cell receptor beta chain sequence. This clone showed up just once. What antigen it recognizes has not been identified. One junction end disagrees with the germline gene, perhaps due to a read error. TCRB CDR3 regions were amplified with the immunoSEQ multiplex PCR using forward primers for 54 TRBV segments and reverse primers for 13 TRBJ segments. Pre-culture CD4+ samples were sequenced at deep resolution with a target of 200,000 T cell genomes. Sequencing of amplicons was performed on an Illumina HiSeq System, and 87 bp reads covering the CDR3 were generated. Concerning the study's data processing: Correction for PCR and sequencing errors was applied to reads, and CDR3 regions were defined through alignment to IMGT reference sequences. Synthetic template pools were used to estimate counts of templates and unique rearrangements. Clonality was computed by subtracting Pielou's evenness from 1. The Daley-Smith estimator was used to estimate richness. Repertoire overlap was measured with Morisita's index. Clones present in cultured samples but not detected in the pre-culture repertoire of the same donor were defined as low-abundance clones. TCRdb re-hosts the immuneACCESS table, in-frame sequences only. Its copies lack some clones; in the studies checked, an unresolved V gene accounts for under half of them, and the cause for the rest is not known. V, J and clone size are taken as reported in that table, and D and trimming were inferred from the DNA itself. The sample table holds some 110,000 clones, of which around 92% were seen once. Around 0.25% of the sample lies in the top ten.

These data come from a study of T cell repertoires and HLA-DP antigens (dated by TCRdb to 2016 to 2019). About the full investigation: The study used an in vitro model of CD4+ T cell alloreactivity in which transduced HeLa cells presented allogeneic HLA-DP. The two alloantigens modelled structurally similar versus dissimilar alloantigens, differing from self at one and nine to ten peptide-binding groove amino acids, respectively. The three donors, two male and one female, ranged from the 18-to-29 to the 60-to-69 age band. Average DNA input was around 220 ng for sorted CD137+CD4+ samples, compared with approximately 1,200 ng for pre-culture CD4+ samples.

What the authors observed across the whole study: The naive and memory CD4+ repertoires were not analysed as separate populations. Clones undetected before culture had an average cumulative frequency of around 35% against one allele and 50.6% against the other. Similar clonality (roughly 0.4) was observed for sorted CD137+ cells against both alloantigens, and this clonality was much higher than that observed in pre-culture samples (around 0.04). The study was limited by having just three donors, by relying on a non-physiological HeLa antigen-presenting system, and by using total CD4+ cells as responders.

From its cysteine to its phenylalanine, the CDR3 spans 12 amino acids. CDR3 DNA is the only sequence kept; it has 36 bases, read in frame from the first base. CDR1 and CDR2 were assigned from the germline V gene as SNHLY and FYNNEI. Untouched CD4+ T cells were isolated from Ficoll-separated PBMC by magnetic bead negative selection, reaching an average purity of around 98%. Untouched CD4+ T cells were isolated with magnetic beads from Ficoll-separated PBMC, and a purity of about 98% was reached with negligible CD8+ contamination. Peripheral blood mononuclear cells were supplied by the buffy coats of a few healthy blood donors, who served as the study donors. All three donors were CMV seronegative. The DNeasy Blood & Tissue Kit was used for extraction of genomic DNA. For each subject, genomic DNA from sorted CD137+CD4+ cells and from pre-culture CD4+ baseline samples underwent TCRB sequencing.

Rearrangement joined TRBV2 to TRBJ1-5; perhaps TRBD1 is the D gene, with 5 bases matching. Sequences were obtained from CD4+ T cells from PBMCs. This sequence originates from a woman aged 18 to 35 in good health and CMV-seronegative. The DNA sequence is given as TGTGCCAGCAGTGACGACAGTTTCCATTTGAACTTT. Its translation reads: CASSDDSFHLNF.